The next 26 T cell receptor beta chains were all read from a single sample in a study of blood T cell repertoires in COVID-19. Data came from immunoSEQ multiplex PCR; TCRdb stores just in-frame clones and leaves some out. The repertoire holds approximately 53,000 clones, with about 85% as singletons. Sequencing used peripheral blood. The receptors stem from an elderly woman with COVID-19, enrolled during active disease.

By share, this clone counts as medium-sized. The chain recombines TRBV4-1 with TRBJ2-7; 7 bases line up with TRBD1. The ends lost 3 bases at V and 4 bases at J; junction bases unmatched: 9. Per germline, CDR1 MGHRA and CDR2 YSYEKL. CDR3 length: 15 amino acids. The CDR3 DNA is TGCGCCAGCAGCCAGCCCGGGACAGCGGCTTACGAGCAGTACTTC. This sequence encodes CASSQPGTAAYEQYF.

The chain links TRBV12-5 to TRBJ2-1; the D gene is possibly TRBD1 (6 bases). Germline V CDR1 and CDR2: LGHNT, FRNRAP. The CDR3 spans 15 residues. V lost 5 bases and J 2 bases, leaving 13 bases between the germline ends. CDR3 sequence: CASGQGHQTYNEQFF. CDR3 nucleotides: TGTGCTAGTGGTCAGGGACACCAGACCTACAATGAGCAGTTCTTC.

The V and J genes are TRBV11-2 and TRBJ2-3, with TRBD2 identical over 10 bases. The CDR3 contains 16 residues. Losses at the gene ends were 5 bases for V and 5 bases for J; bases not matched to a gene: 10. Germline lookup yields CDR1 SGHAT and CDR2 FQNNGV. CDR3 in amino acids: CASSLYSGGAVDTQYF. The CDR3 DNA sequence: TGTGCCAGCAGCCTTTACAGCGGGGGGGCGGTAGATACGCAGTATTTT.

V usage is TRBV6-1 and J usage is TRBJ1-1; 10 bases align to TRBD1. The CDR3 contains 16 residues. Trimming cost V 4 bases and J 6 bases; bases outside gene matches: 11. The V gene's germline CDR1 is MNHNS and CDR2 SASEGT. The CDR3 DNA sequence: TGTGCCAGCAGTGCCCTCCCGGGACAGGGGAGTCCTGAAGCTTTCTTT. It specifies CASSALPGQGSPEAFF.

The chain recombines TRBV6-5 with TRBJ1-1; D is uncertain. V shed 4 bases and J shed 4 bases, with 13 bases lying between them. The germline gives CDR1 MNHEY, CDR2 SVGAGI. The CDR3 has 14 amino acids. The CDR3 DNA reads TGTGCCAGCAGTTCGAAGGTTCGGAGCACTGAAGCTTTCTTT. Its protein is CASSSKVRSTEAFF.

The V and J genes are TRBV3-1 (or the pseudogene TRBV3-2) and TRBJ2-5; D gene unclear. Germline values: CDR1 LGHDT, CDR2 YNNKEL (reference sequence). V was shortened by 1 base and J by 5 bases, with 14 bases between the two germline ends. The CDR3 has 15 residues. The CDR3 nucleotides read TGTGCCAGCAGCCAAGCTCCGGCCGCCGGGGAGACCCAGTACTTC. Amino acid sequence: CASSQAPAAGETQYF.

The chain couples TRBV11-2 to TRBJ2-5; TRBD1 might be the D (6 bases). CDR3 length: 16 amino acids. Between the trimmed V and J ends, which lost 2 bases and 4 bases, there was a span of 17 bases. Germline assignment: CDR1 SGHAT and CDR2 FQNNGV. CDR3 sequence reads: CASSLSYRARGETQYF. The CDR3 DNA reads TGTGCCAGCAGCTTAAGTTACAGGGCCAGGGGAGAGACCCAGTACTTC.

The CDR3 DNA follows: TGTGCCAGCAGCTTCCCACAGGAACCCTACGAGCAGTACTTC. Amino acids: CASSFPQEPYEQYF. V is TRBV7-9 and J is TRBJ2-7; D possibly corresponds to TRBD1 (5 bases). Per the germline V gene, CDR1 is SEHNR and CDR2 is FQNEAQ (reference sequence). The V gene lost 3 bases and the J gene lost 2 bases, with 11 bases spanning the gap. The CDR3 is made up of 14 amino acids.

In regard to this clone: Other DNA sequences within the sample encode an identical CDR3. The chain links TRBV3-1 (or the pseudogene TRBV3-2) to TRBJ1-1; D gene uncertain. This CDR3 has 14 amino acids. Looked up from germline, CDR1 is LGHDT and CDR2 is YNNKEL (reference sequence). Between the trimmed V and J ends, which lost 0 bases and 0 bases, there was a span of 5 bases. The CDR3: CASSQDPVNTEAFF. The CDR3 DNA reads TGTGCCAGCAGCCAAGATCCTGTGAACACTGAAGCTTTCTTT.

This rearrangement joins TRBV6-5 to TRBJ1-4; D might be TRBD1 (6 bases). CDR3 length: 15 residues. In germline, CDR1 is MNHEY, CDR2 SVGAGI. Trimming shortened V by 6 bases and J by 3 bases, and 14 bases separated the two germline ends. CDR3 in DNA: TGTGCCAGCAGACCACGGGGGGCAGCTAATGAAAAACTGTTTTTT. Its protein product is CASRPRGAANEKLFF.

The chain has TRBV7-8 and TRBJ2-3; 7 bases align to TRBD1. From germline, CDR1 is SGHVS and CDR2 FQNEAQ. V was pared by 6 bases and J by 2 bases, with 2 bases of the junction left unmatched. The CDR3 extends over 13 amino acids. CDR3 DNA sequence: TGTGCCAGCAGGGGACAGCTCACAGATACGCAGTATTTT. This encodes CASRGQLTDTQYF.

V and J are TRBV19 and TRBJ2-3, with D tentatively TRBD2 (7 bases). CDR1 LNHDA and CDR2 SQIVND come from the germline V gene (reference sequence). The CDR3 extends over 17 amino acids. V was trimmed by 5 bases and J by 4 bases, leaving 22 bases between them. For the CDR3, the DNA is TGTGCCAGTAGTTCCTTTGGGGGGGGCGCAAACTCAGATACGCAGTATTTT. The encoded protein is CASSSFGGGANSDTQYF. The entire variable domain, with the rest obtained from reference TRBV19 and TRBJ2-3, is as follows: DGGITQSPKYLFRKEGQNVTLSCEQNLNHDAMYWYRQDPGQGLRLIYYSQIVNDFQKGDIAEGYSVSREKKESFPLTVTSAQKNPTAFYLCASSSFGGGANSDTQYFGPGTRLTVL.

The chain employs TRBV6-5 and TRBJ2-7; D is possibly TRBD1 (5 bases). Germline loops: CDR1 MNHEY, CDR2 SVGAGI. This CDR3 comprises 15 residues. V lost 5 bases and J 5 bases, leaving 19 bases between the germline ends. The CDR3 bases are TGTGCCAGCAGTCTGTCCCGATGGGCAGGGCACGAGCAGTACTTC. Translation gives CASSLSRWAGHEQYF.

The CDR3 is CASSQDWRVGYTF. The DNA for the CDR3 is TGTGCCAGCAGCCAAGACTGGCGGGTTGGCTACACCTTC. V is TRBV14 and J is TRBJ1-2, with D uncertain. Trimming took off 0 bases at V and 7 bases at J, with 9 bases between the two ends. Germline loops: CDR1 SGHDN, CDR2 FVKESK. The CDR3 has 13 amino acids.

The gene calls are TRBV10-3 and TRBJ1-1, with unresolved D. V dropped 6 bases and J dropped 7 bases, with 15 bases sitting between them. The CDR3 loop spans 13 amino acids. CDR1 and CDR2 (germline): ENHRY, SYGVKD. The CDR3 loop reads CAIRRAPGDEAFF. The DNA for the CDR3 is TGTGCCATCAGGCGGGCCCCCGGAGATGAAGCTTTCTTT.

A remark on this clone: One end of the junction does not line up with germline, which may come from a read error. The J gene is TRBJ2-1, the V gene TRBV4-2; TRBD2 is a possible D gene (6 bases). The CDR3 runs to 16 residues. Germline lookup yields CDR1 LGHNA and CDR2 YNFKEQ. The CDR3 loop reads CASSLGTGVSHNEQFF. CDR3 coding DNA: TGTGCCAGCAGCCTGGGGACGGGAGTCTCCCACAATGAGCAGTTCTTC.

The chain couples TRBV5-1 to TRBJ1-1; D may be TRBD1 (5 bases). V lost 3 bases to trimming and J lost 2 bases, with 11 bases between them. There are 14 residues in the CDR3. Germline-derived CDR1 and CDR2 are SGHRS and YFSETQ. The CDR3 here is CASSWTNQNTEAFF. The CDR3 bases are TGCGCCAGCAGCTGGACAAACCAAAACACTGAAGCTTTCTTT.

The chain couples TRBV5-6 to TRBJ2-2; D unresolved. V was shortened by 2 bases and J by 4 bases, with 3 bases between the two germline ends. Germline assignment: CDR1 SGHDT and CDR2 YYEEEE. The length of the CDR3 is 12 residues. CDR3: CASSFRTGELFF. The CDR3 nucleotides are TGTGCCAGCAGCTTTCGCACCGGGGAGCTGTTTTTT.

In this sample, this clone turned up a few times. The chain recombines TRBV3-1 (or the pseudogene TRBV3-2) with TRBJ2-2; 9 bases match TRBD1. J was trimmed by 5 bases and V by 5 bases; bases with no gene match: 9. The CDR3 covers 16 residues. CDR1 is LGHDT, CDR2 YNNKEL, per germline (reference sequence). As DNA, the CDR3 is TGTGCCAGCAGCAGTACCGGGACAGGGAAAACCGGGGAGCTGTTTTTT. This sequence encodes CASSSTGTGKTGELFF.

This clone came up once. V usage is TRBV19 and J usage is TRBJ1-3; 7 bases fit TRBD1. The CDR3 extends over 17 amino acids. Germline trimming cut 6 bases from V and 1 base from J; bases unmatched to any gene: 12. The germline V gene has CDR1 LNHDA and CDR2 SQIVND (reference sequence). CDR3 amino acids: CASRPGQLLSSGNTIYF. CDR3 in DNA: TGTGCCAGTAGGCCGGGACAGCTTCTTTCTTCTGGAAACACCATATATTTT. The full variable domain, rest sourced from reference TRBV19 and TRBJ1-3, is DGGITQSPKYLFRKEGQNVTLSCEQNLNHDAMYWYRQDPGQGLRLIYYSQIVNDFQKGDIAEGYSVSREKKESFPLTVTSAQKNPTAFYLCASRPGQLLSSGNTIYFGEGSWLTVV.

The rearrangement uses TRBV5-8 and TRBJ2-3, with a weak D call TRBD1 (5 bases). Germline V lookup: CDR1 SGHTS, CDR2 YDEGEE. The CDR3 loop spans 16 amino acids. The V gene lost 0 bases and the J gene lost 2 bases, with 13 bases spanning the gap. In DNA form, the CDR3 reads TGTGCCAGCAGCTTGGGACAGAGCAGAATCACAGATACGCAGTATTTT. Translating gives CASSLGQSRITDTQYF.

The chain has TRBV19 and TRBJ1-2; TRBD1 aligns across 7 bases. The V and J ends lost 4 bases and 2 bases, in that order; junction bases with no gene match: 7. Germline-derived CDR1 and CDR2 are LNHDA and SQIVND (reference sequence). CDR3 size: 15 residues. The CDR3 nucleotides read TGTGCCAGTAGTAGCAACAGGGGATCCAACTATGGCTACACCTTC. It codes for CASSSNRGSNYGYTF.

The J gene is TRBJ1-2, the V gene TRBV5-1, with unresolved D. Germline V gives CDR1 SGHRS, CDR2 YFSETQ. The CDR3 is made up of 13 amino acids. V was trimmed by 0 bases and J by 2 bases, leaving 5 bases between them. The CDR3 protein is CASSLDGNYGYTF. In nucleotides, the CDR3 is TGCGCCAGCAGCTTGGACGGGAACTATGGCTACACCTTC.

The chain carries TRBV14 and TRBJ1-1, with 7 bases fitting TRBD1. Germline V gives CDR1 SGHDN, CDR2 FVKESK. The CDR3 is made up of 14 amino acids. Germline trimming cut 4 bases from V and 7 bases from J; bases unmatched to any gene: 9. CDR3 amino acids: CASSPSRGGDEAFF. The CDR3 DNA sequence: TGTGCCAGCAGCCCTTCCAGAGGGGGCGATGAAGCTTTCTTT.

This chain connects TRBV30 to TRBJ2-4, with D unresolved. CDR1 and CDR2 (germline): GTSNPN, SVGIG (reference sequence). The CDR3 totals 16 residues. V dropped 2 bases and J dropped 0 bases, with 14 bases sitting between them. The CDR3 protein is CAWSTRKSLAKNIQYF. CDR3 in DNA: TGTGCCTGGAGTACGAGGAAGAGCCTAGCCAAAAACATTCAGTACTTC.

CDR3 amino acids: CASSFSGAEDTIYF. The CDR3 nucleotides read TGTGCCAGCAGCTTTTCAGGGGCAGAGGACACCATATATTTT. This chain links TRBV7-9 with TRBJ1-3, with D perhaps TRBD1 (6 bases). This CDR3 is built from 14 residues. Trimming pared 3 bases from V and 8 bases from J, leaving 14 bases between. Germline CDR1 SEHNR, CDR2 FQNEAQ (reference sequence). Using reference TRBV7-9 and TRBJ1-3 for the parts outside the CDR3, the full variable domain is DTGVSQNPRHKITKRGQNVTFRCDPISEHNRLYWYRQTLGQGPEFLTYFQNEAQLEKSRLLSDRFSAERPKGSFSTLEIQRTEQGDSAMYLCASSFSGAEDTIYFGEGSWLTVV.